This T cell receptor (beta chain) was observed in a study of T cell clonotyping in hematopoietic cell transplantation. CDR3 length equals 15 residues. Germline V lookup: CDR1 SGHRS, CDR2 YFSETQ. Trimming at V came to 0 bases and at J to 0 bases, leaving 1 base not matched to a gene. Clones were read by immunoSEQ multiplex PCR, and TCRdb kept only the in-frame ones, dropping some. The table lists 5,700 or so clones, 70% to 80% of them singletons. This sample comprised PBMCs, obtained 100 days after allogeneic stem cell transplant. The clonotype comes from a male patient in his forties or fifties who had an allogeneic stem cell transplant from an unrelated donor, so the T cells may come from the graft donor. Some clones in this sample may be carry-over from other donors' samples. The chain is built from TRBV5-1 and TRBJ2-3, with 7 nucleotides matching TRBD2. The CDR3 is CASSLERGSTDTQYF. The CDR3 DNA is TGCGCCAGCAGCTTGGAGCGGGGTAGCACAGATACGCAGTATTTT. The whole variable domain, filled in from reference TRBV5-1 and TRBJ2-3, reads KAGVTQTPRYLIKTRGQQVTLSCSPISGHRSVSWYQQTPGQGLQFLFEYFSETQRNKGNFPGRFSGRQFSNSRSEMNVSTLELGDSALYLCASSLERGSTDTQYFGPGTRLTVL.